These 7 T cell receptor beta chains originate from one sample sequenced in a study of CD8+CD57+ T cells in acquired aplastic anemia. CDR3 and TCR beta VDJ profiling relied on genomic DNA as the template. MiXCR, run by TCRdb on the reads, gives a single entry per CDR3 protein. The sample carries about 98,000 distinct CDR3 sequences, 55% to 80% recorded once. Only patients with CD8+CD57+ cell expansion on flow cytometry were chosen for sequencing. The sample taken for sequencing was sorted CD4+, CD8+, or CD8+CD57+ T cells (not recorded which) from PBMCs. The receptors derive from a human donor with aplastic anemia.

The chain carries TRBV7-2 and TRBJ2-7; D is uncertain. From germline, CDR1 is SGHTA and CDR2 FQGNSA. The germline V and J ends were trimmed by 0 bases and 4 bases, with 10 bases remaining between them. This CDR3 has 14 residues. CDR3 in DNA: TGTGCCAGCAGCTTAGCGGGCGCGCGTTACGAGCAGTACTTC. It yields the protein CASSLAGARYEQYF.

The V and J genes are TRBV5-1 and TRBJ2-2; possibly TRBD2 for D (5 bases). Germline CDR1 is SGHRS and CDR2 is YFSETQ. Trimming cost V 4 bases and J 0 bases, with 10 bases left between them. The CDR3 consists of 15 residues. The CDR3 sequence: CASSQGSANTGELFF. CDR3 sequence (DNA): TGCGCCAGCAGCCAAGGGAGCGCGAACACCGGGGAGCTGTTTTTT.

The CDR3 here is CAIRDPGQGLYEQYF. In DNA form, the CDR3 reads TGTGCCATCAGGGACCCGGGACAGGGTCTCTACGAGCAGTACTTC. The rearrangement uses TRBV10-3 and TRBJ2-7; 9 nucleotides match TRBD1. The V and J ends lost 6 bases and 3 bases, in that order; junction bases with no gene match: 9. The CDR3 is made up of 15 amino acids. Germline CDR1 ENHRY, CDR2 SYGVKD.

The sample holds one count of this clonotype. J is TRBJ2-1 and V is TRBV20-1; TRBD2 might be the D (5 bases). CDR3 length equals 14 residues. The germline V gene has CDR1 DFQATT and CDR2 SNEGSKA (reference sequence). The V and J ends lost 4 bases and 5 bases respectively, with 15 bases between them. The CDR3 loop is CSAMTTLSNNEQFF. CDR3 bases: TGCAGTGCTATGACTACGTTGTCCAACAATGAGCAGTTCTTC.

This clonotype was seen more than once but under ten times. V is TRBV7-9 and J is TRBJ1-1; the D is unclear. V lost 6 bases, J lost 1 base, and 3 bases lay in between. The CDR3 totals 11 residues. Germline lookup yields CDR1 SEHNR and CDR2 FQNEAQ (reference sequence). The chain's CDR3 is CASRQNTEAFF. DNA of the CDR3: TGTGCCAGCAGACAGAACACTGAAGCTTTCTTT.

This sequence joins TRBV20-1 and TRBJ2-7; TRBD1 is a possible D gene (5 bases). There are 11 residues in the CDR3. The germline V and J ends were trimmed by 6 bases and 3 bases, with 9 bases remaining between them. Germline lookup yields CDR1 DFQATT and CDR2 SNEGSKA (reference sequence). The CDR3, as DNA: TGCAGTGCCCACAGGTTCTACGAGCAGTACTTC. The encoded protein is CSAHRFYEQYF.

This clonotype was observed a few times. The rearrangement uses TRBV20-1 and TRBJ2-7, with 8 bases aligning to TRBD1. V dropped 6 bases and J dropped 3; count of bases not matched to a gene: 16. This CDR3 has 16 amino acids. The germline V gene has CDR1 DFQATT and CDR2 SNEGSKA (reference sequence). The DNA for the CDR3 is TGCAGTGCCTTCCCCCTCGGCGGGACAGGTTACTACGAGCAGTACTTC. It is translated as CSAFPLGGTGYYEQYF.